A selection of T cell receptor beta chains follows, all from one sample in a study of PD-L1 blockade in urothelial cancer. TCRdb's table, derived via immunoSEQ multiplex PCR, lists solely in-frame clones and lacks some. Of 55,000 to 85,000 clones listed, over 80% are singletons. Sequenced material: PBMCs, taken around atezolizumab (anti-PD-L1) treatment. The receptors originated from a woman in her seventies with urothelial cancer. Both conserved end residues are part of each CDR3. Each record gives: J gene, CDR3 length, D gene, V gene, clone size, CDR3 protein, CDR3 DNA. The D gene is left open where the match is weak. Clone size is not always given. Where it is, it says once, few, many or a class for expanded clones.

J: TRBJ2-7
length: 15
D: TRBD2
V: TRBV7-8
size: .
CDR3: CASSPQRGGSYEQYF
DNA: TGTGCCAGCAGCCCCCAGCGGGGAGGCTCCTACGAGCAGTACTTC

J: TRBJ1-4
length: 15
D: .
V: TRBV15
size: once
CDR3: CATSRGGGANEKLFF
DNA: TGTGCCACCAGCAGAGGTGGAGGGGCTAATGAAAAACTGTTTTTT

J: TRBJ2-7
length: 14
D: .
V: TRBV5-4
size: .
CDR3: CASSVRGATYEQYF
DNA: TGTGCCAGCAGCGTCCGGGGGGCAACCTACGAGCAGTACTTC

J: TRBJ1-1
length: 14
D: TRBD1
V: TRBV7-2
size: .
CDR3: CASSLDPGQEVAFF
DNA: TGTGCCAGCAGCTTAGATCCCGGACAGGAGGTGGCTTTCTTT

J: TRBJ1-2
length: 15
D: TRBD1
V: TRBV19
size: .
CDR3: CASSSYRGGYYGYTF
DNA: TGTGCCAGTAGCTCCTACAGGGGGGGGTACTATGGCTACACCTTC

J: TRBJ2-7
length: 16
D: .
V: TRBV5-1
size: .
CDR3: CASSLGVVGTLYEQYF
DNA: TGCGCCAGCAGCTTGGGGGTGGTGGGGACACTTTACGAGCAGTACTTC

J: TRBJ1-4
length: 15
D: .
V: TRBV5-1
size: .
CDR3: CASSDPQGRNEKLFF
DNA: TGCGCCAGCAGCGATCCCCAGGGGAGAAATGAAAAACTGTTTTTT

J: TRBJ1-2
length: 14
D: TRBD1
V: TRBV6-1
size: .
CDR3: CASSEGTGLYGYTF
DNA: TGTGCCAGCAGTGAAGGGACAGGACTTTATGGCTACACCTTC

J: TRBJ1-5
length: 14
D: .
V: TRBV2
size: .
CDR3: CASKGIDSNLPQHF
DNA: TGTGCCAGCAAAGGGATAGACAGCAATTTGCCCCAGCATTTT

J: TRBJ2-7
length: 16
D: TRBD2
V: TRBV5-1
size: .
CDR3: CASSLAPGLESREQYF
DNA: TGCGCCAGCAGCTTGGCCCCGGGACTAGAGAGTCGCGAGCAGTACTTC

J: TRBJ1-6
length: 11
D: .
V: TRBV20-1
size: few
CDR3: CSASSGSPLHF
DNA: TGCAGTGCTAGCTCAGGCTCACCCCTCCACTTT

J: TRBJ1-4
length: 20
D: TRBD1
V: TRBV6-1
size: .
CDR3: CASSEALLPGQLSTNEKLFF
DNA: TGTGCCAGCAGTGAAGCGCTTCTCCCGGGACAGCTCTCAACTAATGAAAAACTGTTTTTT

J: TRBJ2-1
length: 15
D: TRBD2
V: TRBV5-1
size: .
CDR3: CASAELAGGLNEQFF
DNA: TGCGCCAGTGCTGAACTAGCGGGAGGGTTGAATGAGCAGTTCTTC

J: TRBJ1-4
length: 15
D: .
V: TRBV18
size: few
CDR3: CASSPTDPFNEKLFF
DNA: TGTGCCAGCTCACCAACAGACCCGTTCAATGAAAAACTGTTTTTT

J: TRBJ1-4
length: 19
D: TRBD1
V: TRBV4-2
size: few
CDR3: CASSQAGQGESAWNEKLFF
DNA: TGTGCCAGCAGCCAAGCCGGACAGGGGGAGAGTGCATGGAATGAAAAACTGTTTTTT

J: TRBJ2-7
length: 14
D: TRBD1
V: TRBV30
size: .
CDR3: CAWNRDRGAYEQYF
DNA: TGTGCCTGGAATAGGGACAGGGGAGCCTACGAGCAGTACTTC

J: TRBJ2-1
length: 16
D: TRBD2
V: TRBV4-1
size: .
CDR3: CASSPSSGFPYNEQFF
DNA: TGCGCCAGCAGCCCATCTAGCGGCTTCCCCTACAATGAGCAGTTCTTC

J: TRBJ1-4
length: 16
D: TRBD1
V: TRBV19
size: .
CDR3: CASNRTGRATNEKLFF
DNA: TGTGCCAGTAATAGGACAGGCCGTGCAACTAATGAAAAACTGTTTTTT

J: TRBJ1-2
length: 14
D: .
V: TRBV12-5
size: .
CDR3: CASGLSPGVRGYTF
DNA: TGTGCTAGTGGTTTATCGCCAGGGGTAAGAGGCTACACCTTC

J: TRBJ1-1
length: 14
D: .
V: TRBV5-6
size: .
CDR3: CASSGLQVATEAFF
DNA: TGTGCCAGCAGCGGATTGCAGGTGGCCACTGAAGCTTTCTTT

J: TRBJ2-1
length: 15
D: TRBD2
V: TRBV7-3
size: .
CDR3: CASSPAGTFYNEQFF
DNA: TGTGCCAGCAGCCCAGCGGGAACTTTTTACAATGAGCAGTTCTTC

J: TRBJ2-3
length: 16
D: TRBD2
V: TRBV19
size: .
CDR3: CASSPIAGASTDTQYF
DNA: TGTGCCAGTAGTCCTATAGCGGGGGCCAGCACAGATACGCAGTATTTT

J: TRBJ2-6
length: 15
D: .
V: TRBV7-2
size: .
CDR3: CASSLGVYGANVLTF
DNA: TGTGCCAGCAGCCTGGGAGTTTATGGGGCCAACGTCCTGACTTTC

J: TRBJ2-7
length: 16
D: .
V: TRBV6-4
size: .
CDR3: CASSDIGLGGSYEQYF
DNA: TGTGCCAGCAGTGATATTGGGCTCGGGGGATCCTACGAGCAGTACTTC

J: TRBJ2-7
length: 13
D: TRBD1
V: TRBV19
size: .
CDR3: CASSMGQGYEQYF
DNA: TGTGCCAGTAGTATGGGACAGGGCTACGAGCAGTACTTC

J: TRBJ1-2
length: 14
D: .
V: TRBV7-9
size: .
CDR3: CASSLPAGSYGYTF
DNA: TGTGCCAGCAGCCTCCCGGCCGGGTCCTATGGCTACACCTTC

J: TRBJ2-1
length: 16
D: .
V: TRBV27
size: .
CDR3: CASSLQTGPPYNEQFF
DNA: TGTGCCAGCAGTTTACAAACAGGGCCTCCGTACAATGAGCAGTTCTTC

J: TRBJ1-2
length: 16
D: .
V: TRBV9
size: .
CDR3: CASSVGSGPASYGYTF
DNA: TGTGCCAGCAGCGTAGGTTCAGGCCCCGCCAGCTATGGCTACACCTTC

J: TRBJ2-5
length: 14
D: .
V: TRBV11-2
size: .
CDR3: CASSLVRGQETQYF
DNA: TGTGCCAGCAGCTTAGTCCGGGGACAAGAGACCCAGTACTTC

J: TRBJ2-3
length: 15
D: TRBD1
V: TRBV7-2
size: .
CDR3: CASSQRQGFTDTQYF
DNA: TGTGCCAGCAGCCAGAGACAGGGATTCACAGATACGCAGTATTTT

J: TRBJ2-3
length: 12
D: .
V: TRBV6-4
size: few
CDR3: CASTPAADTQYF
DNA: TGTGCCAGCACCCCAGCGGCAGATACGCAGTATTTT

J: TRBJ2-3
length: 14
D: .
V: TRBV7-8
size: .
CDR3: CASSPDWGTDTQYF
DNA: TGTGCCAGCAGCCCAGACTGGGGCACAGATACGCAGTATTTT

J: TRBJ2-5
length: 14
D: TRBD1
V: TRBV9
size: few
CDR3: CASSARTGYETQYF
DNA: TGTGCCAGCAGCGCCCGGACAGGGTACGAGACCCAGTACTTC

J: TRBJ1-2
length: 15
D: .
V: TRBV30
size: .
CDR3: CAWSVNGLANYGYTF
DNA: TGTGCCTGGAGTGTAAATGGGCTCGCTAACTATGGCTACACCTTC

J: TRBJ1-2
length: 16
D: TRBD1
V: TRBV7-6
size: .
CDR3: CASSSRQTGGWNGYTF
DNA: TGTGCCAGCAGCTCTCGTCAAACAGGGGGCTGGAATGGCTACACCTTC

J: TRBJ1-5
length: 14
D: TRBD1
V: TRBV11-2
size: once
CDR3: CASSADRGFQPQHF
DNA: TGTGCCAGCAGCGCGGACAGGGGGTTTCAGCCCCAGCATTTT

J: TRBJ2-7
length: 14
D: TRBD2
V: TRBV9
size: .
CDR3: CASSGTSGSYEQYF
DNA: TGTGCCAGCAGCGGAACTAGCGGGAGTTACGAGCAGTACTTC

J: TRBJ1-6
length: 14
D: TRBD1
V: TRBV7-9
size: .
CDR3: CASSFGDRNSPLHF
DNA: TGTGCCAGCAGCTTCGGGGACAGAAATTCACCCCTCCACTTT

J: TRBJ2-7
length: 14
D: .
V: TRBV6-6
size: .
CDR3: CASSAQGSSYEQYF
DNA: TGTGCCAGCAGTGCCCAAGGGAGCTCCTACGAGCAGTACTTC

J: TRBJ2-7
length: 15
D: TRBD1
V: TRBV5-6
size: once
CDR3: CASSLFWDRAYEQYF
DNA: TGTGCCAGCAGCTTGTTTTGGGACAGGGCCTACGAGCAGTACTTC

J: TRBJ1-2
length: 13
D: TRBD1
V: TRBV7-8
size: few
CDR3: CASSAGGNYGYTF
DNA: TGTGCCAGCAGCGCAGGGGGGAACTATGGCTACACCTTC

J: TRBJ2-5
length: 14
D: TRBD2
V: TRBV13
size: .
CDR3: CASSGGTSGETQYF
DNA: TGTGCCAGCAGCGGTGGGACTAGCGGTGAGACCCAGTACTTC

J: TRBJ2-7
length: 14
D: .
V: TRBV27
size: .
CDR3: CASSFGGGVDEQYF
DNA: TGTGCCAGCAGTTTCGGAGGAGGGGTGGACGAGCAGTACTTC

J: TRBJ2-3
length: 13
D: .
V: TRBV5-1
size: .
CDR3: CASSREVADTQYF
DNA: TGCGCCAGCAGCAGGGAGGTAGCAGATACGCAGTATTTT

J: TRBJ2-5
length: 13
D: TRBD1
V: TRBV5-6
size: .
CDR3: CASSMGTEGTQYF
DNA: TGTGCCAGCAGCATGGGGACAGAGGGGACCCAGTACTTC

J: TRBJ2-5
length: 18
D: TRBD2
V: TRBV13
size: .
CDR3: CASSLRPRLAGGQETQYF
DNA: TGTGCCAGCAGCTTACGCCCCAGACTAGCGGGGGGACAAGAGACCCAGTACTTC

J: TRBJ2-1
length: 16
D: TRBD1
V: TRBV9
size: .
CDR3: CASSVPGTGLANEQFF
DNA: TGTGCCAGCAGCGTACCCGGGACAGGGTTGGCCAATGAGCAGTTCTTC

J: TRBJ1-2
length: 16
D: .
V: TRBV19
size: .
CDR3: CASSRTPGVVAYGYTF
DNA: TGTGCCAGTAGTAGGACACCAGGAGTCGTGGCCTATGGCTACACCTTC

J: TRBJ2-2
length: 18
D: TRBD2
V: TRBV7-3
size: once
CDR3: CASSLTGGTSTNTGELFF
DNA: TGTGCCAGCAGCTTAACGGGGGGGACTTCCACTAACACCGGGGAGCTGTTTTTT

J: TRBJ2-7
length: 17
D: TRBD2
V: TRBV5-1
size: .
CDR3: CASSRTSSGRLSYEQYF
DNA: TGCGCCAGCAGCCGCACCTCTAGCGGGAGGCTCTCCTACGAGCAGTACTTC

J: TRBJ2-5
length: 15
D: .
V: TRBV7-2
size: .
CDR3: CASSLWRGGQETQYF
DNA: TGTGCCAGCAGCTTGTGGAGGGGGGGCCAAGAGACCCAGTACTTC

J: TRBJ2-7
length: 14
D: TRBD1
V: TRBV5-4
size: .
CDR3: CASSHPGTGDEQYF
DNA: TGTGCCAGCAGCCACCCCGGGACAGGGGACGAGCAGTACTTC